This TCR beta chain came from a study of blood T cell repertoires in COVID-19. Data came from immunoSEQ multiplex PCR; TCRdb stores just in-frame clones and leaves some out. This sample yields over 85,000 clones, of which approximately 86% are seen a single time; around 5.2% belongs to the top ten. This clone was recorded a few times. V dropped 5 bases and J dropped 6; count of bases not matched to a gene: 7. The CDR3 has 13 amino acids. The germline gives CDR1 SGHNT, CDR2 YENEEA. The chain joins TRBV11-3 to TRBJ2-7, with 7 bases matching TRBD1. Specimen: peripheral blood. The origin of this receptor is a man aged 40-49 years with acute or convalescent COVID-19. CDR3 bases: TGTGCCAGCAGCCTGACAGGGACCGCCGAGCAGTACTTC. It translates to CASSLTGTAEQYF.